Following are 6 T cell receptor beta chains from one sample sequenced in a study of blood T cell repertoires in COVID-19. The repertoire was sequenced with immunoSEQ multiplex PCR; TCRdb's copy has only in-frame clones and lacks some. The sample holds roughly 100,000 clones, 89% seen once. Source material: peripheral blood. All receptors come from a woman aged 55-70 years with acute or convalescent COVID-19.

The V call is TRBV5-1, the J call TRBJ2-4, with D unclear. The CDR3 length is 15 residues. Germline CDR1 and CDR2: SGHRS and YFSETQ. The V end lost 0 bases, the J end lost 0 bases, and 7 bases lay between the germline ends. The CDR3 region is CASSLVPGAKNIQYF. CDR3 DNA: TGCGCCAGCAGCTTGGTTCCGGGAGCCAAAAACATTCAGTACTTC.

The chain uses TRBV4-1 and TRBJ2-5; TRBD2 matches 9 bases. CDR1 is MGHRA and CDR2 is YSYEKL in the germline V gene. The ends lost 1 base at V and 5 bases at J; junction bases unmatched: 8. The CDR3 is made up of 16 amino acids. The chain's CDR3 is CASSQGIAGAGETQYF. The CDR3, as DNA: TGCGCCAGCAGCCAAGGGATAGCGGGAGCTGGGGAGACCCAGTACTTC.

CDR3 DNA sequence: TGTGCCAGCTCACGGAATACAGGGAGTACTGAAGCTTTCTTT. Amino acid sequence: CASSRNTGSTEAFF. The chain couples TRBV18 to TRBJ1-1, with D possibly TRBD1 on 6 matching bases. The CDR3 contains 14 residues. With 4 bases removed from V and 5 bases from J, the gap between germline ends came to 14 bases. Germline CDR1 KGHSH, CDR2 LQKENI.

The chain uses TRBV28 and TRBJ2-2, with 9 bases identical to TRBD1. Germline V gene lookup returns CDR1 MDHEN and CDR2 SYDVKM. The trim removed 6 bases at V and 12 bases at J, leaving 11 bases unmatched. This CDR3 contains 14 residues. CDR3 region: CASRDSGTGRKLFF. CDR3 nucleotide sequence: TGTGCCAGCAGAGATTCCGGGACAGGGCGAAAGCTGTTTTTT. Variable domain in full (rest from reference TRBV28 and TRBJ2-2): DVKVTQSSRYLVKRTGEKVFLECVQDMDHENMFWYRQDPGLGLRLIYFSYDVKMKEKGDIPEGYSVSREKKERFSLILESASTNQTSMYLCASRDSGTGRKLFFGEGSRLTVL.

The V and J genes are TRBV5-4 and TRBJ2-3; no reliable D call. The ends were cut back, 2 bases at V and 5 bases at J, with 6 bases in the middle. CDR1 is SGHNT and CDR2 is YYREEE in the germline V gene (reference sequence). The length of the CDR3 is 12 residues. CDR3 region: CASSFGEDTQYF. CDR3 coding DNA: TGTGCCAGCAGCTTCGGAGAAGATACGCAGTATTTT.

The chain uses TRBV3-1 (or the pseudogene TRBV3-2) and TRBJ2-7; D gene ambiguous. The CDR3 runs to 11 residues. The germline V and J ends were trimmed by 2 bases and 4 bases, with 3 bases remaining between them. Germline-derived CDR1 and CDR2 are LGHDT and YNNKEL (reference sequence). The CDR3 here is CASSQQYEQYF. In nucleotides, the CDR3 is TGTGCCAGCAGCCAACAATACGAGCAGTACTTC.